Below are 18 T cell receptor beta chains sequenced from a single sample in a study of blood T cell repertoires in COVID-19. Produced via immunoSEQ multiplex PCR; TCRdb's table is partial and in-frame only. The table lists 150,000 to 200,000 clones, 85% to 90% of them singletons. Sequencing was carried out using peripheral blood. The receptors were gathered from a human donor in a cohort sampled during active COVID-19.

The chain's CDR3 is CASSQGRSGGAVIDEQFF. The DNA for the CDR3 is TGCGCCAGCAGCCAAGGACGTAGCGGGGGGGCCGTTATCGATGAGCAGTTCTTC. The chain joins TRBV4-3 to TRBJ2-1, with 11 bases that match TRBD2. The CDR3 is 18 residues long. Trimming cost V 1 base and J 8 bases; bases outside gene matches: 13. Germline CDR1 LGHNA, CDR2 YSLEER.

This clone was counted a single time. This chain links TRBV9 with TRBJ1-3, with D perhaps matching TRBD1 (6 bases). Trimming left V 4 bases short and J 0 bases short, with 11 bases between. CDR3 length: 15 amino acids. The germline V gene has CDR1 SGDLS and CDR2 YYNGEE. The CDR3 nucleotides are TGTGCCAGCAGCATCGGACAGTTCTCTGGAAACACCATATATTTT. This encodes CASSIGQFSGNTIYF.

The V gene is TRBV19, the J gene TRBJ2-1, with TRBD1 matching 8 bases. The CDR3 is 17 residues long. Germline V gene data show CDR1 as LNHDA and CDR2 as SQIVND (reference sequence). Trimming took 4 bases from V and 9 from J; bases not matched to a gene: 17. The CDR3 reads CASSNSRQGFPRGEQFF. The CDR3 DNA follows: TGTGCCAGTAGTAACTCACGACAGGGGTTCCCTAGGGGTGAGCAGTTCTTC.

The chain uses TRBV9 and TRBJ2-6; D unclear. The CDR3 sequence is 14 residues long. Germline CDR1 is SGDLS and CDR2 is YYNGEE. V was cut by 2 bases and J by 0 bases, with 3 bases left in between. In DNA, the CDR3 is TGTGCCAGCAGCGTTAGCTCTGGGGCCAACGTCCTGACTTTC. It translates to CASSVSSGANVLTF.

The J gene is TRBJ1-1, the V gene TRBV29-1; no clear D. Germline V gene sequence: CDR1 SQVTM, CDR2 ANQGSEA. This CDR3 has 15 residues. The ends were cut back, 5 bases at V and 3 bases at J, with 19 bases in the middle. CDR3 sequence: CSVPSGPKPDTEAFF. The CDR3 coding sequence is TGCAGCGTTCCGAGCGGTCCCAAACCGGACACTGAAGCTTTCTTT.

The chain carries TRBV27 and TRBJ1-2, with a weak D call TRBD1 (5 bases). Per germline, CDR1 MNHEY and CDR2 SMNVEV (reference sequence). The CDR3 length is 21 residues. V was shortened by 3 bases and J by 3 bases, with 32 bases between the two germline ends. The CDR3 sequence is CASSFSPFLSGPGRRDYGYTF. CDR3 in DNA: TGTGCCAGCAGTTTCTCCCCCTTCCTCTCGGGGCCCGGGAGGCGGGACTATGGCTACACCTTC.

The rearrangement joins TRBV4-3 to TRBJ2-1; D call uncertain. V lost 3 bases and J lost 2, with 8 bases in between. The CDR3 consists of 14 residues. The germline V gene encodes CDR1 LGHNA and CDR2 YSLEER. The CDR3 nucleotides are TGCGCCAGCAGCCACGTGTTCGCCTACAATGAGCAGTTCTTC. Its translation: CASSHVFAYNEQFF.

The chain has TRBV7-2 and TRBJ2-7; TRBD2 is a possible D gene (6 bases). Germline CDR1 reads SGHTA; CDR2 reads FQGNSA. V was cut by 1 base and J by 3 bases, with 10 bases left in between. The CDR3 is 14 amino acids. For the CDR3, the DNA is TGTGCCAGCAGCTTAGGCGGGGACCACTACGAGCAGTACTTC. It yields the protein CASSLGGDHYEQYF.

The genes are TRBV5-1 and TRBJ2-6; the match to TRBD2 covers 7 bases. The CDR3 consists of 16 residues. V shed 3 bases and J 0 bases; nucleotides not matched to a gene: 3. The V gene's germline CDR1 is SGHRS and CDR2 YFSETQ. The CDR3 nucleotides read TGCGCCAGCAGCTCAGCGGGAAGCTCTGGGGCCAACGTCCTGACTTTC. Translation: CASSSAGSSGANVLTF. Supplemented by reference TRBV5-1 and TRBJ2-6, the full variable domain reads KAGVTQTPRYLIKTRGQQVTLSCSPISGHRSVSWYQQTPGQGLQFLFEYFSETQRNKGNFPGRFSGRQFSNSRSEMNVSTLELGDSALYLCASSSAGSSGANVLTFGAGSRLTVL.

The genes are TRBV9 and TRBJ2-2, with D hard to call. Germline CDR1 is SGDLS and CDR2 is YYNGEE. The V and J ends lost 0 bases and 8 bases respectively, with 8 bases between them. The CDR3 has 13 residues. CDR3 nucleotides: TGTGCCAGCAGCGTAGGCCTAATGGGGGAGCTGTTTTTT. Translating it yields CASSVGLMGELFF.

The rearrangement links TRBV7-2 to TRBJ2-1; a weak D match, TRBD2 (5 bases). This CDR3 contains 14 residues. The ends were cut back, 1 base at V and 2 bases at J, with 6 bases in the middle. Germline V lookup: CDR1 SGHTA, CDR2 FQGNSA. The DNA of the CDR3 is TGTGCCAGCAGCTTAGACGGGACCTACAATGAGCAGTTCTTC. Protein sequence: CASSLDGTYNEQFF.

The chain joins TRBV11-2 to TRBJ1-3; the D is unclear. The V gene lost 3 bases and the J gene lost 4 bases, with 10 bases spanning the gap. Germline values: CDR1 SGHAT, CDR2 FQNNGV. The CDR3 spans 14 residues. The DNA of the CDR3 is TGTGCCAGCAGCTTGGGAGGGCCCGGAAACACCATATATTTT. Protein product: CASSLGGPGNTIYF.

The chain has TRBV5-4 and TRBJ2-1; the D is unclear. The CDR3 extends over 15 amino acids. The germline V gene encodes CDR1 SGHNT and CDR2 YYREEE (reference sequence). V shed 0 bases and J shed 10 bases, with 17 bases lying between them. CDR3 region: CASSLGKTGIGEQFF. The CDR3 bases are TGTGCCAGCAGCTTGGGTAAGACTGGTATCGGGGAGCAGTTCTTC.

The rearrangement uses TRBV6-2 or TRBV6-3 and TRBJ2-1; D unresolved. Looked up from germline, CDR1 is MNHEY and CDR2 is SVGEGT. Trimming shortened V by 4 bases and J by 1 base, and 5 bases separated the two germline ends. The CDR3 covers 13 residues. CDR3 in amino acids: CASSSVSYNEQFF. The CDR3 region has the DNA TGTGCCAGCAGTTCGGTATCCTACAATGAGCAGTTCTTC.

The chain has TRBV2 and TRBJ1-5; D is ambiguous. Germline V gives CDR1 SNHLY, CDR2 FYNNEI. Trimming pared 9 bases from V and 3 bases from J, leaving 18 bases between. This CDR3 contains 15 residues. CDR3 residues: CASSPQSRDNQPQHF. The DNA for the CDR3 is TGTGCCAGTTCCCCACAATCTCGGGACAATCAGCCCCAGCATTTT. Full variable domain (missing parts from reference TRBV2 and TRBJ1-5): EPEVTQTPSHQVTQMGQEVILRCVPISNHLYFYWYRQILGQKVEFLVSFYNNEISEKSEIFDDQFSVERPDGSNFTLKIRSTKLEDSAMYFCASSPQSRDNQPQHFGDGTRLSIL.

V usage is TRBV29-1 and J usage is TRBJ1-4, with D perhaps TRBD1 (5 bases). V shed 7 bases and J shed 3 bases, with 12 bases lying between them. Germline assignment: CDR1 SQVTM and CDR2 ANQGSEA. The CDR3 totals 13 residues. Here the CDR3 reads CSAADRPNEKLFF. For the CDR3, the DNA is TGCAGCGCGGCTGACAGACCTAATGAAAAACTGTTTTTT.

The chain has TRBV10-3 and TRBJ1-5; 7 positions match TRBD1. Germline-derived CDR1 and CDR2 are ENHRY and SYGVKD. The CDR3 loop spans 14 amino acids. The junction had 1 base not matched to a gene; V was cut back by 3 bases and J by 2 bases. The CDR3 DNA sequence: TGTGCCATCAGTGAAGGGGGCGGCAATCAGCCCCAGCATTTT. This encodes CAISEGGGNQPQHF.

The V and J genes are TRBV4-3 and TRBJ2-2; the D gene is possibly TRBD1 (6 bases). The V gene's germline CDR1 is LGHNA and CDR2 YSLEER. Trimming pared 2 bases from V and 6 bases from J, leaving 13 bases between. This CDR3 contains 15 residues. The CDR3 region has the DNA TGCGCCAGCAGCCAACGAAGGAAGGGGGCCGGGGAGCTGTTTTTT. The encoded protein is CASSQRRKGAGELFF.